These T cell receptor beta chains were read from a single sample in a study of CD8 T cells in Susac syndrome. TCRdb re-analysed the immunoSEQ multiplex PCR reads in MiXCR, keeping a single row per CDR3 protein. This sample has roughly 150,000 distinct CDR3 sequences, with nearly 97% found just once. Sequencing was carried out using CD8+ T cells from PBMCs. Source of these receptors: a human donor with multiple sclerosis. The CDR3 runs from the conserved cysteine through the conserved F or W. A D gene is named only where the DNA matches it firmly. Expanded clones get a size class; other rows say once, few or many, or leave the size out.

cdr3_aa cdr3_nt clone_size j_call d_call v_call
CSVQADEQFF TGCAGCGTTCAGGCAGATGAGCAGTTCTTC . TRBJ2-1 . TRBV29-1
CASSQGPPANTGELFF TGTGCCAGCAGCCAGGGACCGCCGGCGAACACCGGGGAGCTGTTTTTT . TRBJ2-2 . TRBV3-1
CSVERQGLNTEAFF TGCAGCGTTGAACGGCAGGGCTTGAACACTGAAGCTTTCTTT . TRBJ1-1 . TRBV29-1
CASSQEIGTETSYEQYF TGTGCCAGCAGCCAAGAAATAGGGACAGAGACCTCCTACGAGCAGTACTTC . TRBJ2-7 TRBD1 TRBV3-1
CSASWAGRGYEQYF TGCAGTGCTAGTTGGGCAGGCCGCGGCTACGAGCAGTACTTC . TRBJ2-7 . TRBV20-1
CASRDRTYEQYF TGTGCCAGCCGGGACAGGACATACGAGCAGTACTTC . TRBJ2-7 TRBD1 TRBV6-1
CASSGGSRAFF TGTGCCAGCAGCGGGGGTTCTCGGGCTTTCTTT . TRBJ1-1 . TRBV5-6
CSAYRGVYTEAFF TGCAGTGCTTACAGGGGGGTTTACACTGAAGCTTTCTTT . TRBJ1-1 TRBD1 TRBV20-1
CASSLERGYGQYF TGTGCCAGCAGCTTAGAGCGGGGGTATGGCCAGTACTTC . TRBJ2-5 TRBD2 TRBV11-2
CASSLDSKGTEAFF TGTGCCAGCAGTTTGGACAGCAAAGGGACTGAAGCTTTCTTT . TRBJ1-1 . TRBV12-3/TRBV12-4
CASLNRDRANTGELFF TGTGCCAGTTTAAACCGGGACAGAGCGAACACCGGGGAGCTGTTTTTT . TRBJ2-2 TRBD1 TRBV2
CAWSLAGGHQETQYF TGTGCCTGGAGTCTGGCAGGGGGCCACCAAGAGACCCAGTACTTC . TRBJ2-5 TRBD1 TRBV30
CASSQVTGQMVGYTF TGTGCCAGCAGCCAAGTCACGGGACAGATGGTCGGCTACACCTTC . TRBJ1-2 TRBD1 TRBV3-1
CAWSVLAGNEQFF TGTGCCTGGAGTGTCCTGGCGGGGAATGAGCAGTTCTTC . TRBJ2-1 . TRBV30
CAWSTGVGETQYF TGTGCCTGGAGCACAGGGGTCGGGGAGACCCAGTACTTC few TRBJ2-5 TRBD1 TRBV30
CASSPPGTGRYSYEQYF TGTGCCAGCTCACCACCGGGGACAGGGCGATATTCCTACGAGCAGTACTTC . TRBJ2-7 TRBD1 TRBV18
CASSSTGDEQYF TGTGCCAGCAGCTCGACAGGGGACGAGCAGTACTTC . TRBJ2-7 TRBD1 TRBV7-8
CATSSPQGHEQYF TGTGCCACCAGCAGCCCTCAGGGCCACGAGCAGTACTTC . TRBJ2-7 . TRBV15